This paragraph covers one TCR beta chain sequence. Which antigen it targets is not known. No clone much larger than this one lies a single base away; base qualities are absent. The data are from a study of cytomegalovirus exposure and HLA in healthy donors (dated by TCRdb to about 2017). Regarding the study in general: In an earlier analysis of under 600 of the donors, under 300 Gb of sequence data and 100 million or so unique TCR beta sequences from about 179 million T cells were reported. An early release covering 550 to 700 HLA-typed donors comprised around 300 gigabases of sequencing data and tens of millions of unique TCR sequences. Of the roughly 400 genotyped donors, 65% to 90% were placed in the genetic ancestry cluster associated with self-reported Caucasian donors. The aim of the study was to test whether cataloging public T cell receptors could identify signatures of past pathogen exposure. Using immunosequencing, the study profiled T cell repertoires from 666 subjects and related those repertoires to cytomegalovirus serostatus. A separate validation cohort of 100 to 150 different subjects was used in addition to the approximately 610-subject first cohort. The study combined high-throughput TCR immunosequencing, statistical association of individual TCRs with disease status, and machine learning to predict cytomegalovirus infection status. A later analysis re-analyzed previously published TCR beta repertoires from roughly 600 donors and added high-resolution HLA genotyping to study TCR occurrence patterns. Rather than drawing on any new phenotypic data, the later analysis identified candidate immune exposures from TCR beta sequences and the way those sequences occurred across donors. An earlier analysis of roughly 600 of the donors used high-throughput TCR beta sequencing to judge whether each TCR beta V gene segment behaved as functional or pseudogenic. Donor age, sex, ethnicity and CMV serostatus were compiled alongside the repertoire data. Genome-wide SNP genotypes for about 60% of the roughly 700 donors were used in a later genetic analysis, which treated that subset as a discovery cohort. All discovery cohort repertoires had been generated on a single sequencing platform. Both class I and class II loci were covered by HLA typing, at four-digit resolution. Typing coverage varied by locus: about 629-630 donors for A, B, C, DRB1 and DQB1; 500 to 550 for DQA1; more than 600 for DPA1; approximately 450 for DPB1. Roughly 5 DR-DQ haplotypes were handled as single units for association and clustering, since linkage in the cohort was strong. Among some 400 genotyped donors of the cohort, an average of approximately 240,000 unique TCR beta nucleotide sequences was sequenced per donor, of which about 19% were non-productive. The investigation overall reported the following: An association between a missense DCLRE1C variant and V-gene and J-gene trimming of TCR beta chains was found in a later genetic analysis and replicated in an independent cohort. Assigning TCR associations to individual alleles was difficult when HLA alleles, especially DR and DQ, strongly co-occurred. The sequencing pipeline was judged likely to have produced a cluster of highly shared sequence variants as a technical artifact. In a later analysis, the rate of TCR association differed among HLA loci, with DRB1 alleles having the most associated TCRs and HLA-C alleles having the fewest. Because counts were too low, under 20 rarely observed V segments, including chromosome 9 orphons, were left out of the earlier analysis of 587 of the donors. A total of about 150 TCR beta chains were listed by the study as associated with cytomegalovirus. Across donors, most TCR sequences were observed very rarely, whereas some public TCRs were present in many individuals. Cytomegalovirus status was reported to be diagnosed by the classifier with high specificity and sensitivity in both the original and validation cohorts. In vitro tests confirmed that a few of the cytomegalovirus-associated TCR beta chains recognize cytomegalovirus antigens. A later analysis found that most CMV-associated TCR beta chains appeared HLA-restricted, with HLA associations seemingly driven largely by CMV exposure. It was suggested by the authors that the approach could potentially be generalized to other disease states and immunological phenotypes. Because some donors lacked HLA typing at each locus, the association tests relied only on the typed subset. A further reported finding was that TCR beta sequences accurately predicted the HLA-A and HLA-B alleles for most subjects in the first cohort. The presence/absence analyses assumed that sequencing depth was roughly uniform across donors, and that assumption may not be true. For the cohort, immune exposure information was limited to CMV serostatus. According to a later analysis, parvovirus B19, influenza, CMV and Epstein-Barr virus appeared linked to several top co-occurrence clusters. Broadly in line with IMGT annotations, most TCR beta V segments showed up in productive rearrangements about 90% or about 30% of the time in an earlier analysis of about 500 of the donors. In a later analysis, HLA-associated TCR beta chains were found to be more clonally expanded and to have lower generation probabilities than equally common non-associated chains. Linkage disequilibrium might explain the correlated functional status among segregating V segments, but an unknown experimental factor could not be excluded. In a later genetic analysis, fewer N-insertions in productive TCRs were reported among donors in an Asian-associated ancestry cluster than the roughly 700-donor mean. At a false discovery rate of 0.05, a later analysis linked around 17,000 TCR beta sequences to specific HLA alleles. This cohort had only TCR beta chains sequenced, and the lack of alpha or paired-chain data limited which features could be detected.

The cohort was made up of around 720 healthy bone marrow donors. At the time of sampling, all cohort members were nominally healthy, though unrecorded immune exposures were likely present. The donor tested CMV seronegative and was one of the 352 seronegative cohort members. Each donor provided a peripheral blood sample, and peripheral blood mononuclear cells were used for TCR beta sequencing. Genomic DNA extraction from the blood cell samples was performed with the Qiagen DNeasy Blood Extraction Kit. Receptors were amplified or captured by the immunoSEQ multiplex PCR assay. The multiplex PCR relied on a mix of 60 forward primers for TCR Vbeta segments and 13 reverse primers for TCR Jbeta segments. The CDR3 region of rearranged TCR beta genes was amplified from genomic DNA by a multiplex PCR assay. Amplified TCR beta libraries were sequenced as 87-base-pair reads on the Illumina HiSeq System. The original methods were these. In a later analysis, roughly 80 million unique TCR beta chains were counted across the 650 to 700 repertoires, and some 10 million of these chains were shared by at least two donors. Raw reads were error-corrected and collapsed into unique sequences by a nearest-neighbor algorithm in which closely related sequences were merged to remove PCR and sequencing errors. Alignment of CDR3 sequences to IMGT reference sequences was used to assign V, D and J gene segments. For a sequence to be retained, a match of at least six nucleotides to both a V gene segment and a J gene segment was required. Rearrangements were called productive when the CDR3 lacked stop codons and stayed in frame with V and J; all others were non-productive. Following IMGT convention, CDR3 was defined as the stretch from the second conserved V-encoded cysteine to the conserved J-encoded phenylalanine. The earlier analysis of some 580 of the donors excluded any sequence lacking an unambiguous match to a single V gene segment. An earlier analysis of several hundred of the donors called V segments functional above 56.7% productive rearrangements and segregating when the between-donor standard deviation exceeded 5%. A statistical classification framework was developed to diagnose cytomegalovirus status using the catalog of TCR beta chain sequences. In a later analysis, TCR nucleotide sequences were compared against IMGT/GENE-DB human TR gene sequences so that V and J genes could be assigned. A later analysis assigned CDR3 sequences and most-parsimonious VDJ recombination scenarios with the TCRdist pipeline. In a later analysis, each TCR beta chain was defined by its CDR3 amino acid sequence together with its V-gene family, and reads without a unique V-gene family were excluded. A later analysis removed 592 highly shared, low-generation-probability nucleotide sequences to deal with suspected cross-contamination and a sequencing artifact. A later analysis calculated a clonal expansion index for each public chain from normalized within-repertoire ranks of inferred template counts. A later analysis computed generation probabilities with a VDJ recombination model fitted to out-of-frame rearrangements, and checked the results against IGoR. Hypergeometric tests were used in a later analysis to score TCR-TCR, TCR-HLA and TCR-CMV co-occurrence, with a repertoire-size bias correction applied to the TCR pairs. A later analysis estimated false discovery rates by permuting HLA or CMV assignments 20 times. In a later analysis, co-occurring TCRs were grouped using DBSCAN, with TCRdist sequence similarity added in when clustering inside HLA-allele-positive subsets. For co-occurrence clustering, repertoires with fewer than 30,000 or more than 120,000 public chains were excluded, along with five repertoires with anomalous nucleotide sharing. The table was pulled from immuneACCESS by TCRdb, which kept in-frame rearrangements only. Such tables lose some clones; where checked, under half of the loss comes from unresolved V genes, and the rest has no known cause. For V, J and clone size, that table is used; D and trimming come from the DNA. For this sample the table gives about 120,000 clones, of which around a tenth were detected only once. The ten largest make up 3% of the sample.

Sequencing used PBMCs. This TCR was recovered from a man younger than 40 in good health and CMV-seronegative.

The DNA sequence is given as TGTGCCAGCAGCTTAGCAGGGAACAATCAGCCCCAGCATTTT. This yields the protein CASSLAGNNQPQHF. The chain is made from TRBV11-2 and TRBJ1-5, with a tentative D gene TRBD1 over 5 matching bases. The CDR3 measures 14 amino acids from cysteine to phenylalanine. The retained sequence is limited to the CDR3, 42 bases, with the frame set at the first base. CDR1 and CDR2 are drawn from the germline V gene: SGHAT, FQNNGV. V is cut by 1 base and J by 3 bases, and the space between the germline ends is 7 bases.